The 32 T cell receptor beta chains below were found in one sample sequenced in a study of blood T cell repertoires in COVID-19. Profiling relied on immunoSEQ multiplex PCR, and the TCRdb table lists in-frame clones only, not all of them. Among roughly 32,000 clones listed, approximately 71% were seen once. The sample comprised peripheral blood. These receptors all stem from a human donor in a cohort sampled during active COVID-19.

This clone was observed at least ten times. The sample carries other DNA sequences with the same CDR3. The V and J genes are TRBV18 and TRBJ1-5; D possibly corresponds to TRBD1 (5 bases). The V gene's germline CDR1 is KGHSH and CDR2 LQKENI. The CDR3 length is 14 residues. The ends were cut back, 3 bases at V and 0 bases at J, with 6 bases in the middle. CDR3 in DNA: TGTGCCAGCTCACCCGACAGTAGCAATCAGCCCCAGCATTTT. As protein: CASSPDSSNQPQHF.

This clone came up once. The CDR3: CAWSVKGANTEAFF. CDR3 nucleotide sequence: TGTGCCTGGAGTGTAAAGGGGGCTAACACTGAAGCTTTCTTT. The chain links TRBV30 to TRBJ1-1; 7 nucleotides align to TRBD1. V was clipped by 0 bases and J by 2 bases; unmatched bases: 3. This CDR3 has 14 amino acids. The germline V gene encodes CDR1 GTSNPN and CDR2 SVGIG (reference sequence).

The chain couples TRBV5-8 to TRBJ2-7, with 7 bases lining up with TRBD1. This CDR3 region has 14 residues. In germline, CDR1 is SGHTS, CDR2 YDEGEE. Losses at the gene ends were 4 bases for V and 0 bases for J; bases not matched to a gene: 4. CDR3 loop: CASSPGQVSYEQYF. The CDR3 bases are TGTGCCAGCAGCCCTGGACAGGTCTCCTACGAGCAGTACTTC. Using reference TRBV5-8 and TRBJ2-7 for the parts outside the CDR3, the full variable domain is EAGVTQSPTHLIKTRGQQATLRCSPISGHTSVYWYQQALGLGLQFLLWYDEGEERNRGNFPPRFSGRQFPNYSSELNVNALELEDSALYLCASSPGQVSYEQYFGPGTRLTVT.

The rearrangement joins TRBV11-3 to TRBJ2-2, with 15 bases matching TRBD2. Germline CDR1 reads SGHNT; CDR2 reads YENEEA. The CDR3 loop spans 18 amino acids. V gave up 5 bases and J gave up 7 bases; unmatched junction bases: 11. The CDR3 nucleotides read TGTGCCAGCAGCACCCGGACTAGCGGGGGGGCCCAGGGCGGGGAGCTGTTTTTT. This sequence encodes CASSTRTSGGAQGGELFF. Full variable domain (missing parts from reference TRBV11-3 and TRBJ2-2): EAGVVQSPRYKIIEKKQPVAFWCNPISGHNTLYWYLQNLGQGPELLIRYENEEAVDDSQLPKDRFSAERLKGVDSTLKIQPAELGDSAVYLCASSTRTSGGAQGGELFFGEGSRLTVL.

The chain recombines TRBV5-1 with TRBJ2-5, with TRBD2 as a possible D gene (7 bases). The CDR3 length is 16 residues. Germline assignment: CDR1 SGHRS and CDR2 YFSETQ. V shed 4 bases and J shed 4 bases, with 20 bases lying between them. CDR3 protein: CASSGMTGRGVETQYF. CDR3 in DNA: TGCGCCAGCAGCGGGATGACAGGCCGGGGGGTAGAGACCCAGTACTTC.

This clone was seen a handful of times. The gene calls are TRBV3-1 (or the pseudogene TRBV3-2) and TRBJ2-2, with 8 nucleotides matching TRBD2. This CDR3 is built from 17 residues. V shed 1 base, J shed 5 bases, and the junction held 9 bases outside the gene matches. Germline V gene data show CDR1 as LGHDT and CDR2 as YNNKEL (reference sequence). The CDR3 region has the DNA TGTGCCAGCAGCCAAGTTTGGGGACTAGAAAGGACCGGGGAGCTGTTTTTT. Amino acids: CASSQVWGLERTGELFF.

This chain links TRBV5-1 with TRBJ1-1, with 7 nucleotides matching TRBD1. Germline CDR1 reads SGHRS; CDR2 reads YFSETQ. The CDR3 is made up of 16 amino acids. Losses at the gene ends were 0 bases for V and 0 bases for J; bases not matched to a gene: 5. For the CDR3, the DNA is TGCGCCAGCAGCTTGGGCCAGGGGGGTATGAACACTGAAGCTTTCTTT. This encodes CASSLGQGGMNTEAFF.

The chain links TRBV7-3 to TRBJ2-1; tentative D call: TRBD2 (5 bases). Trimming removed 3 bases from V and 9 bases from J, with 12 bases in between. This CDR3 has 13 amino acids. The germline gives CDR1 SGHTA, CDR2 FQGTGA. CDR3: CASSLLSGGEQFF. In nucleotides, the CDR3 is TGTGCCAGCAGCTTGCTCTCTGGAGGTGAGCAGTTCTTC.

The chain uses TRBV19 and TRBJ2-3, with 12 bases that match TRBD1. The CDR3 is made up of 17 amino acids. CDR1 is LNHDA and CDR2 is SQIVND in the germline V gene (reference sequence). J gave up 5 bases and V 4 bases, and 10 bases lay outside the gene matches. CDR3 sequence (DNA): TGTGCCAGTAGTACATACACCGGGACAGGGGGCAGAGATACGCAGTATTTT. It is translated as CASSTYTGTGGRDTQYF.

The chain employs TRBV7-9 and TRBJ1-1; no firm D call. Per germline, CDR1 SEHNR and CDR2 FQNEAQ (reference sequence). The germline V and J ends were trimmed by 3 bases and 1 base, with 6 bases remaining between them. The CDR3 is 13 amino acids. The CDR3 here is CASSFPGNTEAFF. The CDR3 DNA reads TGTGCCAGCAGCTTTCCAGGGAACACTGAAGCTTTCTTT.

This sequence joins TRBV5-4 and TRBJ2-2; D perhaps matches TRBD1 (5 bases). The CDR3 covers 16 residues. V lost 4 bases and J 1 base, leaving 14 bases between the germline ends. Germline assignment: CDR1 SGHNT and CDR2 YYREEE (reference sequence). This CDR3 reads CASSKDRIENTGELFF. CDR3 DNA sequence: TGTGCCAGCAGCAAAGACAGAATTGAGAACACCGGGGAGCTGTTTTTT.

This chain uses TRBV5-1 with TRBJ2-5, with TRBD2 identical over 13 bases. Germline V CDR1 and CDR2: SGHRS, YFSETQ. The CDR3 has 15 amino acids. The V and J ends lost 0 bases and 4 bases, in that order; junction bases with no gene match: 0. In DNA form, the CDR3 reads TGCGCCAGCAGCTTGGGACTAGCGGGGGGAGAGACCCAGTACTTC. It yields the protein CASSLGLAGGETQYF.

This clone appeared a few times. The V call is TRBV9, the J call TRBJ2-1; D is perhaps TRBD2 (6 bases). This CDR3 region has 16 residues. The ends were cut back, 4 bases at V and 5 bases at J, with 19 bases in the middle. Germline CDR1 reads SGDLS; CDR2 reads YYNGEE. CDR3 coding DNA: TGTGCCAGCAGCCCTCTCCGGCTAGCGTCAGACAATGAGCAGTTCTTC. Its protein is CASSPLRLASDNEQFF.

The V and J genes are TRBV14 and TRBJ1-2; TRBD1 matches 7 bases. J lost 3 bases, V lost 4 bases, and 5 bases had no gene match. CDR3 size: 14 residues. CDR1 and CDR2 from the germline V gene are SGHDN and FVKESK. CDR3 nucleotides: TGTGCCAGCAGCCGGACAGGCGCCTACTATGGCTACACCTTC. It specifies CASSRTGAYYGYTF.

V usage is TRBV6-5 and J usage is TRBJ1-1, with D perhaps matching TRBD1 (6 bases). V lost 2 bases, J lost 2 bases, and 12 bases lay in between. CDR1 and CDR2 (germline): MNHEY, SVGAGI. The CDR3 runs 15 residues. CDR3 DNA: TGTGCCAGCAGTTACGGAGGCAGGGGTAACACTGAAGCTTTCTTT. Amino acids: CASSYGGRGNTEAFF.

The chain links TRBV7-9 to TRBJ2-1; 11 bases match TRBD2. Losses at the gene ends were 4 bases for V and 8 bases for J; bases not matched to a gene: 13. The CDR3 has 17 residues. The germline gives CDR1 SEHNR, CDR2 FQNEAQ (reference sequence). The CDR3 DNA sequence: TGTGCCAGCAGCTATCGACAGGAGACTAGCGGGATGGATGAGCAGTTCTTC. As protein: CASSYRQETSGMDEQFF.

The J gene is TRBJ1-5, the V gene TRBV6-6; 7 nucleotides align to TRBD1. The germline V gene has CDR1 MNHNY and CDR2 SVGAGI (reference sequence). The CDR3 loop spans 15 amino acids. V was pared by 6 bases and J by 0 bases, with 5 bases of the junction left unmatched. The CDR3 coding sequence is TGTGCCAGCAGCCTCGACAGGGCTAGCAATCAGCCCCAGCATTTT. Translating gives CASSLDRASNQPQHF.

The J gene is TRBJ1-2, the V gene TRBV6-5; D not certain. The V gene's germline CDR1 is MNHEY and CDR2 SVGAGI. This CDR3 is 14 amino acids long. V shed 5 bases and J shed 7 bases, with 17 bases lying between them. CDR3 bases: TGTGCCAGCAGTACAGCAGGTACTGTCGGTGGCTACACCTTC. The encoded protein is CASSTAGTVGGYTF.

CDR3: CASNRDSALPLHF. The CDR3 DNA reads TGTGCCAGCAACCGGGACAGTGCCTTGCCCCTCCACTTT. The chain is built from TRBV7-9 and TRBJ1-6, with 7 bases aligning to TRBD1. The germline V gene encodes CDR1 SEHNR and CDR2 FQNEAQ (reference sequence). This CDR3 contains 13 residues. V trimming: 7 bases; J trimming: 13 bases; junction bases outside the gene matches: 10.

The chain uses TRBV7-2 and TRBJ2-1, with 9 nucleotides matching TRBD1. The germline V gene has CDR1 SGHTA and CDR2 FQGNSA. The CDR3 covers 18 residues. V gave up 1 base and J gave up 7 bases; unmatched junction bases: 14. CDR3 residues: CASSLVKPGQGGWNEQFF. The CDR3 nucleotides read TGTGCCAGCAGCTTAGTTAAACCGGGACAGGGAGGATGGAATGAGCAGTTCTTC.

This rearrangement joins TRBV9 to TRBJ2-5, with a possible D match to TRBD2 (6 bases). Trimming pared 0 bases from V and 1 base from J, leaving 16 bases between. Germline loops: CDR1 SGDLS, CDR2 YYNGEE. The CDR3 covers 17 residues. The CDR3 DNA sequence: TGTGCCAGCAGCGTAGGAAGTTACGGCGGGGCCCAAGAGACCCAGTACTTC. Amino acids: CASSVGSYGGAQETQYF.

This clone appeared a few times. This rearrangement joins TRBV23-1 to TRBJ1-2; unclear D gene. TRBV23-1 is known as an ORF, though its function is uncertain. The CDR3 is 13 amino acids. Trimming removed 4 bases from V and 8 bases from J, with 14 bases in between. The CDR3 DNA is TGCGCCAGCAGTCTAAACCAGCGGAGCGGCTACACCTTC. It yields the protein CASSLNQRSGYTF.

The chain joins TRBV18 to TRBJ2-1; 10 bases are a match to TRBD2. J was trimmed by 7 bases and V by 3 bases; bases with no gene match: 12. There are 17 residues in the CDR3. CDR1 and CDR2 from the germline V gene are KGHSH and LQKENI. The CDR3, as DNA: TGTGCCAGCTCACCCTTGAGCGGGGGGGCGAAGTTGAATGAGCAGTTCTTC. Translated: CASSPLSGGAKLNEQFF.

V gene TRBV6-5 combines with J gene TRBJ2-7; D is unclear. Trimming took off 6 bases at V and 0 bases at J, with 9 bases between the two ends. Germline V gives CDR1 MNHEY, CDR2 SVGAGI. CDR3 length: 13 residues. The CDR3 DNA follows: TGTGCCAGCAGCAGCGCTAGCTCCTACGAGCAGTACTTC. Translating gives CASSSASSYEQYF.

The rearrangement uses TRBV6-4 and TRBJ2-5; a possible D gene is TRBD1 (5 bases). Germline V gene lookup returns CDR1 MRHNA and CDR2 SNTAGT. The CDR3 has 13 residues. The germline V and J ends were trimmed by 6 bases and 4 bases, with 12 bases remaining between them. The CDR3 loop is CASSPQGGETQYF. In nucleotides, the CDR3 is TGTGCCAGCAGCCCCCAGGGTGGAGAGACCCAGTACTTC.

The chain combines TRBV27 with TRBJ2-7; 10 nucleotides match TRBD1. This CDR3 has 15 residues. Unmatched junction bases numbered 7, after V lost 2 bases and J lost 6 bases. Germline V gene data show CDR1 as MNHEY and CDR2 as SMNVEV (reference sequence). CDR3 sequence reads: CASSLGQGVVSEQYF. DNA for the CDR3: TGTGCCAGCAGTTTAGGACAGGGGGTCGTCTCCGAGCAGTACTTC.

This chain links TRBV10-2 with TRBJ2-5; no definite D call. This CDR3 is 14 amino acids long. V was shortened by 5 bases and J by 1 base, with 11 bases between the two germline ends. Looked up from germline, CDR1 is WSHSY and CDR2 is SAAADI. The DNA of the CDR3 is TGCGCCAGCAGTAAAAGGCGGAGCCAAGAGACCCAGTACTTC. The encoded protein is CASSKRRSQETQYF.

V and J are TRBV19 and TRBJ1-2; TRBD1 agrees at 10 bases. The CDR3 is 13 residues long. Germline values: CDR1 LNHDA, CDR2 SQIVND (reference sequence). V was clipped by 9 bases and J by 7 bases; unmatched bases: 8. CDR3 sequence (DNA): TGTGCCAGCCGGGACAGGGGATTTCGTGGCTACACCTTC. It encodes CASRDRGFRGYTF.

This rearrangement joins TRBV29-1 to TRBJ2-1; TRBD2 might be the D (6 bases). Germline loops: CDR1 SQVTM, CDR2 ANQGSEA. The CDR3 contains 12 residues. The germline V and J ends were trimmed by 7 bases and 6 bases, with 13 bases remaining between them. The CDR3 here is CSANSGSNEQFF. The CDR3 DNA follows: TGCAGCGCGAATAGCGGAAGCAATGAGCAGTTCTTC.

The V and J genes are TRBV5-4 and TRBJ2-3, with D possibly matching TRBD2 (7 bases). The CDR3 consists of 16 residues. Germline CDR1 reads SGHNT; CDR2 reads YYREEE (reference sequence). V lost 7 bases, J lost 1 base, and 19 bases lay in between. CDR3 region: CASENGGGGRTDTQYF. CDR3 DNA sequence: TGTGCCAGCGAGAACGGTGGCGGGGGCCGCACAGATACGCAGTATTTT.

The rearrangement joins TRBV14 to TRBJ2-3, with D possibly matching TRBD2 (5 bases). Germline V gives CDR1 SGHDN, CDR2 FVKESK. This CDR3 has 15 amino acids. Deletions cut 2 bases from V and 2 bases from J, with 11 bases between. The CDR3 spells CASSQFRGATDTQYF. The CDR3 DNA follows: TGTGCCAGCAGCCAATTTCGGGGAGCCACAGATACGCAGTATTTT. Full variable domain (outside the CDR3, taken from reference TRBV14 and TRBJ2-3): EAGVTQFPSHSVIEKGQTVTLRCDPISGHDNLYWYRRVMGKEIKFLLHFVKESKQDESGMPNNRFLAERTGGTYSTLKVQPAELEDSGVYFCASSQFRGATDTQYFGPGTRLTVL.

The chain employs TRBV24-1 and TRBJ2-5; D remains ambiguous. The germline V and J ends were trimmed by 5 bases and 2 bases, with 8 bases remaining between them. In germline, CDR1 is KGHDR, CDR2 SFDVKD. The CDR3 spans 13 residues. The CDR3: CATSGTVQETQYF. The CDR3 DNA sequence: TGTGCCACCAGTGGCACAGTTCAAGAGACCCAGTACTTC.